This is a list of T cell receptor beta chains from one sample in a study of T cell responses to AZD1222 COVID-19 vaccine. Repertoires were generated with immunoSEQ multiplex PCR, while TCRdb's copy carries only in-frame clones and drops some. The sample consists of just under 90,000 clones, 70% to 90% of them appearing once. This specimen was peripheral blood, taken 28 days after the second AZD1222 dose. Receptors originate from an adult who received the AZD1222 COVID-19 vaccine. Each CDR3 is given without its conserved first and last residue. Clone size appears in some rows only: once, few, many, or a class for an expanded clone.

j_call: TRBJ1-2
clone_size: -
v_call: TRBV18
cdr3_aa: ASSPRAPPNYGYT

j_call: TRBJ1-1
clone_size: -
v_call: TRBV7-9
cdr3_aa: ASSSMGFGDTEAF

j_call: TRBJ2-5
clone_size: -
v_call: TRBV4-3
cdr3_aa: ASSQGVGGETQY

j_call: TRBJ2-3
clone_size: -
v_call: TRBV9
cdr3_aa: ASSPGLGAGSTDTQY

j_call: TRBJ2-7
clone_size: -
v_call: TRBV5-1
cdr3_aa: ASSSGLGTENYEQY

j_call: TRBJ1-1
clone_size: -
v_call: TRBV5-1
cdr3_aa: ASSFGGGQTEAF

j_call: TRBJ2-7
clone_size: -
v_call: TRBV7-9
cdr3_aa: ASSYWTGGIYEQY

j_call: TRBJ2-2
clone_size: -
v_call: TRBV5-8
cdr3_aa: ASSLRGGELF

j_call: TRBJ1-5
clone_size: -
v_call: TRBV10-2
cdr3_aa: ASSESDRSNQPQH

j_call: TRBJ2-1
clone_size: few
v_call: TRBV4-1
cdr3_aa: ASSLSDGTGGGSYNEQF

j_call: TRBJ1-2
clone_size: -
v_call: TRBV3-1/TRBV3-2
cdr3_aa: ASSHSTNYGYT

j_call: TRBJ1-5
clone_size: -
v_call: TRBV15
cdr3_aa: ATSIGLYQPQH

j_call: TRBJ1-5
clone_size: -
v_call: TRBV30
cdr3_aa: AWSGGYSNQPQH

j_call: TRBJ1-1
clone_size: -
v_call: TRBV19
cdr3_aa: ASSVEFYRGLNTEAF

j_call: TRBJ1-2
clone_size: -
v_call: TRBV7-9
cdr3_aa: ASSRPWAPNYGYT

j_call: TRBJ2-6
clone_size: -
v_call: TRBV6-2/TRBV6-3
cdr3_aa: ASSSPSQGAGANVLT

j_call: TRBJ2-5
clone_size: -
v_call: TRBV11-2
cdr3_aa: ASTNPLGPSGGAKTQY

j_call: TRBJ1-1
clone_size: -
v_call: TRBV5-6
cdr3_aa: ASSETQNTEAF

j_call: TRBJ1-2
clone_size: -
v_call: TRBV7-9
cdr3_aa: ASSPWTLTQNYGYT

j_call: TRBJ2-3
clone_size: once
v_call: TRBV30
cdr3_aa: AWSGSGGGNTQY

j_call: TRBJ1-3
clone_size: -
v_call: TRBV5-4
cdr3_aa: ASSPRGGASSGNTIY

j_call: TRBJ1-1
clone_size: -
v_call: TRBV6-5
cdr3_aa: ASKEGFWQGTEAF

j_call: TRBJ1-5
clone_size: -
v_call: TRBV6-5
cdr3_aa: ASSQGISGNQPQH

j_call: TRBJ1-4
clone_size: -
v_call: TRBV9
cdr3_aa: ASSEGIFEKLF

j_call: TRBJ2-5
clone_size: -
v_call: TRBV2
cdr3_aa: ASKTSGTYQETQY

j_call: TRBJ2-5
clone_size: few
v_call: TRBV7-6
cdr3_aa: ASSFFAGKKETQY

j_call: TRBJ2-7
clone_size: -
v_call: TRBV18
cdr3_aa: ASSPGLAVYEQY

j_call: TRBJ1-3
clone_size: few
v_call: TRBV18
cdr3_aa: ASSPRPTGPNSGNTIY

j_call: TRBJ1-2
clone_size: -
v_call: TRBV4-1
cdr3_aa: ASSQDQNRVDGYT